The clone carrying this T cell receptor beta chain was picked up a small number of times. Its antigen remains unknown. This CDR3 spans 14 amino acids. Germline loops: CDR1 SGHTS, CDR2 YDEGEE. The ends were cut back, 4 bases at V and 2 bases at J, with 7 bases in the middle. The primer mix had 60 Vbeta and 13 Jbeta primers. Method: immunoSEQ multiplex PCR; TCRdb's copy keeps in-frame clones and lacks some. The table has 200,000 to 250,000 clones, more than 75% seen once. The source of the sample is a study of cytomegalovirus exposure and HLA in healthy donors. Study-wide results and limits: Further analysis, carried out later, found HLA-associated TCR beta chains more clonally expanded than equally common other chains. In a later analysis, V- and J-gene trimming of beta chains associated with a DCLRE1C missense variant, replicated independently.

This chain joins TRBV5-8 and TRBJ2-6; D is unclear. This receptor was identified in a male donor in good health and CMV-seronegative. The sequencing sample was made of PBMCs. The CDR3 coding sequence is TGTGCCAGCAGCGTTACAGCTGGGGCCAACGTCCTGACTTTC. It translates to CASSVTAGANVLTF.